The 15 T cell receptor beta chains presented below share a single source sample, sequenced in a study of T cell changes during pregnancy in multiple sclerosis. Sequenced by immunoSEQ multiplex PCR; TCRdb stores in-frame clones only, minus some. The data hold under 60,000 clones, with approximately 95% observed a single time. Here the sequenced sample was CD4+ T cells from peripheral blood mononuclear cells, taken in the third trimester of pregnancy. The origin of the receptors is a female donor with multiple sclerosis, enrolled in a pregnancy study.

The J gene is TRBJ1-1, the V gene TRBV19; no definite D call. CDR1 and CDR2 from the germline V gene are LNHDA and SQIVND (reference sequence). Trimming cost V 8 bases and J 1 base, with 11 bases left between them. The CDR3 has 13 amino acids. The CDR3 coding sequence is TGTGCCAGTTCAAATTTCGGGAACACTGAAGCTTTCTTT. Its translation is CASSNFGNTEAFF.

This clone has only one observation. The chain couples TRBV30 to TRBJ1-4, with D unresolved. V gave up 0 bases and J gave up 7 bases, with 3 bases separating them. The germline CDR1 and CDR2 sequences are GTSNPN and SVGIG (reference sequence). The CDR3 is made up of 11 amino acids. The CDR3 DNA reads TGTGCCTGGAGTGTCGGTGAAAAACTGTTTTTT. Encoded protein: CAWSVGEKLFF. The variable domain in full, with the rest retrieved from reference TRBV30 and TRBJ1-4, is SQTIHQWPATLVQPVGSPLSLECTVEGTSNPNLYWYRQAAGRGLQLLFYSVGIGQISSEVPQNLSASRPQDRQFILSSKKLLLSDSGFYLCAWSVGEKLFFGSGTQLSVL.

A single count supports this clone. The chain links TRBV4-1 to TRBJ2-7; D possibly corresponds to TRBD1 (6 bases). Per germline, CDR1 MGHRA and CDR2 YSYEKL. The CDR3 loop spans 19 amino acids. The V and J ends lost 0 bases and 3 bases respectively, with 24 bases between them. Written as DNA, the CDR3 is TGCGCCAGCAGCCAAGATTCCGAACTGCCCGGGACACCAAACTACGAGCAGTACTTC. This gives the protein CASSQDSELPGTPNYEQYF.

The rearrangement joins TRBV18 to TRBJ1-5; 7 bases fit TRBD1. The CDR3 covers 15 residues. J was trimmed by 3 bases and V by 2 bases; bases with no gene match: 4. Germline-derived CDR1 and CDR2 are KGHSH and LQKENI. CDR3 sequence (DNA): TGTGCCAGCTCACCATCGGACAGGCCCAATCAGCCCCAGCATTTT. This codes for CASSPSDRPNQPQHF.

This clone was picked up one time. V gene TRBV28 combines with J gene TRBJ2-1, with 12 positions matching TRBD2. CDR3 length: 16 residues. CDR1 is MDHEN, CDR2 SYDVKM, per germline. Losses at the gene ends were 5 bases for V and 8 bases for J; bases not matched to a gene: 10. CDR3 amino acids: CASSRLAGGPKDEQFF. The DNA of the CDR3 is TGTGCCAGCAGTCGGCTAGCGGGAGGGCCTAAAGATGAGCAGTTCTTC. Complete variable domain (other parts from reference TRBV28 and TRBJ2-1): DVKVTQSSRYLVKRTGEKVFLECVQDMDHENMFWYRQDPGLGLRLIYFSYDVKMKEKGDIPEGYSVSREKKERFSLILESASTNQTSMYLCASSRLAGGPKDEQFFGPGTRLTVL.

This rearrangement joins TRBV28 to TRBJ2-2, with TRBD2 matching 12 bases. J gave up 4 bases and V 5 bases, and 11 bases lay outside the gene matches. Looked up from germline, CDR1 is MDHEN and CDR2 is SYDVKM. CDR3 size: 18 residues. CDR3 in amino acids: CASSPVVASGRVTGELFF. CDR3 DNA: TGTGCCAGCAGTCCCGTGGTGGCTAGCGGGAGGGTCACCGGGGAGCTGTTTTTT. The full variable domain, its missing parts supplied by reference TRBV28 and TRBJ2-2, is DVKVTQSSRYLVKRTGEKVFLECVQDMDHENMFWYRQDPGLGLRLIYFSYDVKMKEKGDIPEGYSVSREKKERFSLILESASTNQTSMYLCASSPVVASGRVTGELFFGEGSRLTVL.

V gene TRBV7-9 combines with J gene TRBJ2-4, with TRBD2 matching 10 bases. The ends lost 5 bases at V and 6 bases at J; junction bases unmatched: 10. This CDR3 has 16 residues. The germline V gene encodes CDR1 SEHNR and CDR2 FQNEAQ (reference sequence). This CDR3 reads CASSRVAGGGRNIQYF. CDR3 bases: TGTGCCAGCAGCCGTGTAGCGGGAGGAGGTAGAAACATTCAGTACTTC. The whole variable domain, remainder taken from reference TRBV7-9 and TRBJ2-4, is DTGVSQNPRHKITKRGQNVTFRCDPISEHNRLYWYRQTLGQGPEFLTYFQNEAQLEKSRLLSDRFSAERPKGSFSTLEIQRTEQGDSAMYLCASSRVAGGGRNIQYFGAGTRLSVL.

V and J are TRBV5-3 and TRBJ2-6, with D unclear. TRBV5-3 is assigned to the ORF class and has an uncertain function. Trimming left V 0 bases short and J 0 bases short, with 16 bases between. This CDR3 is 19 amino acids long. Written as DNA, the CDR3 is TGTGCCAGAAGCTTGGTACAGACCAGACCATTCTCTGGGGCCAACGTCCTGACTTTC. It yields the protein CARSLVQTRPFSGANVLTF.

This chain links TRBV5-6 with TRBJ2-5; D is ambiguous. Trimming stripped 4 bases from V and 2 bases from J, with 9 bases between. Germline loops: CDR1 SGHDT, CDR2 YYEEEE. This CDR3 has 13 residues. The CDR3 region is CASSSAYQETQYF. For the CDR3, the DNA is TGTGCCAGCAGCAGCGCCTATCAAGAGACCCAGTACTTC.

The chain has TRBV7-2 and TRBJ2-1; 8 nucleotides align to TRBD1. In germline, CDR1 is SGHTA, CDR2 FQGNSA. CDR3 length: 16 amino acids. V trimming: 1 base; J trimming: 10 bases; junction bases outside the gene matches: 12. The CDR3 DNA sequence: TGTGCCAGCAGCTTAGACCCAGGGGGCGGGCTTCGAGAGCAGTTCTTC. It specifies CASSLDPGGGLREQFF. The complete variable domain, with remaining parts taken from reference TRBV7-2 and TRBJ2-1, reads GAGVSQSPSNKVTEKGKDVELRCDPISGHTALYWYRQSLGQGLEFLIYFQGNSAPDKSGLPSDRFSAERTGGSVSTLTIQRTQQEDSAVYLCASSLDPGGGLREQFFGPGTRLTVL.

The rearrangement joins TRBV5-6 to TRBJ2-7, with 8 nucleotides matching TRBD2. The CDR3 sequence is 14 residues long. The ends lost 3 bases at V and 3 bases at J; junction bases unmatched: 5. Germline-derived CDR1 and CDR2 are SGHDT and YYEEEE. In nucleotides, the CDR3 is TGTGCCAGCAGCTCGGGACTAGGTCACTACGAGCAGTACTTC. It specifies CASSSGLGHYEQYF.

The rearrangement links TRBV30 to TRBJ2-7; TRBD2 agrees at 8 bases. The CDR3 runs 15 residues. The V gene end was trimmed by 0 bases and the J gene end by 2 bases; junction bases not matched to a gene: 6. Per the germline V gene, CDR1 is GTSNPN and CDR2 is SVGIG (reference sequence). CDR3 nucleotides: TGTGCCTGGAGTGTCCCAGCGGGAGTCCCCTACGAGCAGTACTTC. Its protein product is CAWSVPAGVPYEQYF.

The chain couples TRBV18 to TRBJ1-1; the D gene is possibly TRBD1 (5 bases). Germline V lookup: CDR1 KGHSH, CDR2 LQKENI. Trimming removed 3 bases at V and 6 bases at J, with 14 bases between. The CDR3 is 14 residues long. Here the CDR3 DNA reads TGTGCCAGCTCACCTTTCGGGGGTTTGGCTGAAGCTTTCTTT. This translates into CASSPFGGLAEAFF.

The chain couples TRBV6-5 to TRBJ1-2; perhaps TRBD1 as D (6 bases). From germline, CDR1 is MNHEY and CDR2 SVGAGI. V was pared by 1 base and J by 4 bases, with 13 bases between. The CDR3 is made up of 15 amino acids. For the CDR3, the DNA is TGTGCCAGCAGTTACTGGGCAGGGGCGGGCTATGGCTACACCTTC. This encodes CASSYWAGAGYGYTF.

Notes on this clone: Other DNA sequences within the sample encode an identical CDR3. This sequence joins TRBV5-1 and TRBJ1-5; TRBD1 agrees at 9 bases. With 4 bases clipped from V and 5 bases from J, the junction kept 4 bases outside the gene matches. CDR3 length equals 14 residues. Germline loops: CDR1 SGHRS, CDR2 YFSETQ. The CDR3 sequence: CASSVGQGDQPQHF. The CDR3 DNA follows: TGCGCCAGCAGCGTGGGACAGGGTGATCAGCCCCAGCATTTT.